This TCR beta chain was recorded in a study of memory CD4+ T cells and cytomegalovirus serostatus. There are 14 residues in the CDR3. Germline CDR1 is ENHRY and CDR2 is SYGVKD. V dropped 5 bases and J dropped 3; count of bases not matched to a gene: 4. Single viable CD3+CD4+CD8-CD45RO+ cells were sorted as the memory CD4+ T cells. Donors' CMV status reflects serum IgG against pp150, pp28, p38, p52. Positive selection with CD4 microbeads enriched total CD4+ T cells. Study observations and caveats: CD4+ memory repertoires contained about two fifths of the 164 reported CMV TCRbeta sequences.

Authors' analysis steps: Out-of-frame sequences were removed, leaving 2 million to 2.5 million distinct TCRbeta sequences. The repertoire was sequenced with immunoSEQ multiplex PCR; TCRdb's copy has only in-frame clones and lacks some. The DNA was the basis for D and trimming; V, J and clone size are from that table. The profile shows 35,000 to 45,000 clones, over 65% of them singletons. This clone was seen more than once but under ten times. The target antigen is unknown. The chain combines TRBV10-3 with TRBJ2-7; 10 nucleotides agree with TRBD1. The receptor was derived from an adult in good health and CMV-seronegative. Material for sequencing was memory CD4+ T cells from blood. In nucleotides, the CDR3 is TGTGCCATCAGTCGGGACAGGGGAGGCTACGAGCAGTACTTC. Translated: CAISRDRGGYEQYF.